Listed below are T cell receptor beta chains from one sample, sequenced in a study of T cells expressing NK-cell markers. Reanalyzing the 5' RACE reads, TCRdb keeps one entry per CDR3 protein, without DNA. The repertoire table contains about 390,000 distinct CDR3 sequences. The sequencing sample was made of blood T cells: a sorted CD56 or NKG2C T cell subset, CD4+ or CD8+ T cells, or bulk PBMC T cells (not recorded which). The receptors come from a woman aged 50 to 60 in good health. Both conserved end residues are part of each CDR3. Fields, in order: CDR3 protein, CDR3 length, J gene, V gene.

CASSLGGHQPQHF,13,TRBJ1-5,TRBV7-9
CASSADWGRSGELFF,15,TRBJ2-2,TRBV6-4
CASSLRLAGAGEQFF,15,TRBJ2-1,TRBV7-2
CAISGIGGRTDEAFF,15,TRBJ1-1,TRBV10-3
CASSFGSGLEPVYEQYF,17,TRBJ2-7,TRBV12-3/TRBV12-4
CASSLAGGSSTDTQYF,16,TRBJ2-3,TRBV3-1
CAISEATSGFDEQFF,15,TRBJ2-1,TRBV10-3
CAISETAAGGTEAFF,15,TRBJ1-1,TRBV10-3
CASSLVPVYNEQFF,14,TRBJ2-1,TRBV12-3/TRBV12-4
CSVPRGTSYEQYF,13,TRBJ2-7,TRBV20-1
CASSPGRLAVNEQFF,15,TRBJ2-1,TRBV4-2
CSVEVVWGIQYF,12,TRBJ2-4,TRBV29-1
CASSSPTSGSWGADTQYF,18,TRBJ2-3,TRBV7-8
CATSRRPPGQSRETQYF,17,TRBJ2-5,TRBV15
CSATTATSNEQFF,13,TRBJ2-1,TRBV20-1
CATSRDQEGEQFF,13,TRBJ2-1,TRBV15
CATSASDRGTDTQYF,15,TRBJ2-3,TRBV24-1
CASSPGTPGNIQYF,14,TRBJ2-4,TRBV5-1
CASTSTGLVYEQYF,14,TRBJ2-7,TRBV11-2
CSARSGRANSYEQYF,15,TRBJ2-7,TRBV20-1
CASGQGLNYEQYF,13,TRBJ2-7,TRBV12-5
CASSPWGALGTEAFF,15,TRBJ1-1,TRBV5-1
CASTLSGGSRVEQFF,15,TRBJ2-1,TRBV12-3/TRBV12-4
CASSFNRYGPEQYF,14,TRBJ2-7,TRBV5-1
CASSLRGVSTEAFF,14,TRBJ1-1,TRBV12-3/TRBV12-4
CASSLGTSGRITVWAYNEQFF,21,TRBJ2-1,TRBV12-3/TRBV12-4
CASRMDENTEAFF,13,TRBJ1-1,TRBV12-3/TRBV12-4
CASSQSPGQGSMQPQHF,17,TRBJ1-5,TRBV4-1
CSARDLREGIHEQFF,15,TRBJ2-1,TRBV20-1
CASSEAPGRTEAFF,14,TRBJ1-1,TRBV2
CATSDSGGGTEAFF,14,TRBJ1-1,TRBV24-1
CAWSGWRQAAKNIQYF,16,TRBJ2-4,TRBV30
CASTGTSGEETQYF,14,TRBJ2-5,TRBV2
CASSLGTGREQYF,13,TRBJ2-7,TRBV7-9
CASSLVDRGYEQYF,14,TRBJ2-7,TRBV12-3/TRBV12-4
CASSSDRSETQYF,13,TRBJ2-5,TRBV11-2
CASSDVAGKQFF,12,TRBJ2-1,TRBV6-4
CASEGRGGTEAFF,13,TRBJ1-1,TRBV6-5
CASRDLSSYNEQFF,14,TRBJ2-1,TRBV12-3/TRBV12-4
CASSVDRTGELFF,13,TRBJ2-2,TRBV5-1
CASRAGTGGTEQYF,14,TRBJ2-7,TRBV12-3/TRBV12-4
CASSVDPERELTGELFF,17,TRBJ2-2,TRBV9
CASSLRGDDGNEQFF,15,TRBJ2-1,TRBV7-8
CASSPGLAGGPRVDTQYF,18,TRBJ2-3,TRBV5-1
CASSPGEAKNIQYF,14,TRBJ2-4,TRBV18
CASSLGTGFLANQPQHF,17,TRBJ1-5,TRBV12-3/TRBV12-4
CASSPPTGGFTDTQYF,16,TRBJ2-3,TRBV3-1
CASSQGLAGLSEQFF,15,TRBJ2-1,TRBV4-2
CSARDHGRDSGNTIYF,16,TRBJ1-3,TRBV20-1
CASSHRHTSQETQYF,15,TRBJ2-5,TRBV18
CASSLRPGEQYF,12,TRBJ2-7,TRBV4-1
CASSLAGGGAYNEQFF,16,TRBJ2-1,TRBV7-2
CASSWGFQETQYF,13,TRBJ2-5,TRBV6-2/TRBV6-3
CSAWGAGSYEQYF,13,TRBJ2-7,TRBV29-1
CASSIGKAGVDEQFF,15,TRBJ2-1,TRBV19